Shown below are 8 T cell receptor beta chains from a single sample sequenced in a study of blood T cell repertoires in COVID-19. Measured with immunoSEQ multiplex PCR; TCRdb has only the in-frame clones, and not every one. The table lists about 34,000 clones, around 90% of them singletons. Input material: peripheral blood. The receptors were sampled from a man between 65 and 79 years old with active COVID-19.

V is TRBV3-1 (or the pseudogene TRBV3-2) and J is TRBJ2-7; 7 bases map to TRBD2. Germline loops: CDR1 LGHDT, CDR2 YNNKEL (reference sequence). Unmatched junction bases numbered 9, after V lost 3 bases and J lost 1 base. CDR3 size: 16 residues. CDR3 sequence reads: CASSQVLGGGSYEQYF. Here the CDR3 DNA reads TGTGCCAGCAGCCAGGTCTTGGGGGGGGGTTCCTACGAGCAGTACTTC.

V and J are TRBV4-1 and TRBJ2-7, with 8 bases that match TRBD2. CDR1 and CDR2 (germline): MGHRA, YSYEKL. The junction had 8 bases not matched to a gene; V was cut back by 0 bases and J by 4 bases. The CDR3 covers 16 residues. The CDR3: CASSQDLDSGRYEQYF. As DNA, the CDR3 is TGCGCCAGCAGCCAAGATTTGGACAGCGGGAGATACGAGCAGTACTTC.

This clone came up once. The chain uses TRBV7-9 and TRBJ2-1; 10 positions match TRBD2. In germline, CDR1 is SEHNR, CDR2 FQNEAQ (reference sequence). V dropped 5 bases and J dropped 1; count of bases not matched to a gene: 5. The CDR3 has 16 amino acids. The CDR3: CASSRLAGESYNEQFF. The CDR3 DNA is TGTGCCAGCAGCAGGCTAGCGGGAGAGTCCTACAATGAGCAGTTCTTC.

The rearrangement links TRBV2 to TRBJ2-3, with TRBD2 matching over 11 bases. The CDR3 covers 15 residues. From germline, CDR1 is SNHLY and CDR2 FYNNEI. The V gene end was trimmed by 6 bases and the J gene end by 3 bases; junction bases not matched to a gene: 5. The CDR3: CASSPRTSGTDTQYF. DNA for the CDR3: TGTGCCAGCAGCCCCAGGACTAGCGGGACAGATACGCAGTATTTT.

The chain recombines TRBV3-1 (or the pseudogene TRBV3-2) with TRBJ2-7, with TRBD2 identical over 15 bases. The CDR3 spans 17 residues. Germline V gene data show CDR1 as LGHDT and CDR2 as YNNKEL (reference sequence). Trimming removed 4 bases from V and 0 bases from J; junction bases left unmatched: 4. This chain's CDR3 is CASSRGTSGRSSYEQYF. The CDR3 bases are TGTGCCAGCAGCCGCGGGACTAGCGGGAGGAGCTCCTACGAGCAGTACTTC.

The chain recombines TRBV19 with TRBJ1-5, with TRBD1 as a possible D gene (6 bases). V was clipped by 10 bases and J by 3 bases, with 22 bases between them. The CDR3 covers 16 residues. Germline lookup yields CDR1 LNHDA and CDR2 SQIVND (reference sequence). The chain's CDR3 is CATVGGRWDTNQPQHF. CDR3 coding DNA: TGTGCCACGGTCGGCGGACGGTGGGACACCAATCAGCCCCAGCATTTT.

The chain has TRBV11-2 and TRBJ2-1; D gene unclear. Trimming stripped 1 base from V and 0 bases from J, with 7 bases between. CDR3 length equals 15 residues. CDR1 and CDR2 (germline): SGHAT, FQNNGV. CDR3: CASSLAPSSYNEQFF. Here the CDR3 DNA reads TGTGCCAGCAGCTTAGCCCCGAGCTCCTACAATGAGCAGTTCTTC.

The genes are TRBV2 and TRBJ2-7, with TRBD1 identical over 7 bases. Germline-derived CDR1 and CDR2 are SNHLY and FYNNEI. After removal of 11 bases from V and 0 bases from J, the junction contained 7 bases not matched to a gene. The CDR3 spans 13 residues. The CDR3 loop is CAVLRDSSYEQYF. CDR3 bases: TGTGCCGTACTTCGGGACAGCTCCTACGAGCAGTACTTC.